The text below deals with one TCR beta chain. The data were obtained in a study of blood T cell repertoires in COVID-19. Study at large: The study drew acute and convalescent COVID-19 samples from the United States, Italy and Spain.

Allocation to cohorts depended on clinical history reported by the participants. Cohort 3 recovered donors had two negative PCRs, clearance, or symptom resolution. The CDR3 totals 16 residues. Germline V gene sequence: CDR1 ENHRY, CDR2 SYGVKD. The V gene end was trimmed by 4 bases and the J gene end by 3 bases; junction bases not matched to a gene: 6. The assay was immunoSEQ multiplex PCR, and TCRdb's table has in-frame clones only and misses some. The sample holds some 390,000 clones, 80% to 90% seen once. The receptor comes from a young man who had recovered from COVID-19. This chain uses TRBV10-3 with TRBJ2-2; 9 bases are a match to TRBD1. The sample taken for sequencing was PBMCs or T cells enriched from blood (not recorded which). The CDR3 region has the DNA TGTGCCATCAGTGCAAAAGGACAGGGGTACACCGGGGAGCTGTTTTTT. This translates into CAISAKGQGYTGELFF.